This TCR beta chain was captured by sequencing in a study of T cells in tumors after PD-1 blockade. Study-level background: Patients had no prior checkpoint blockade, systemic immunosuppressants, or anti-cancer therapy within 4 weeks.

The method was immunoSEQ multiplex PCR; TCRdb's version includes in-frame clones alone and lacks a portion of them. This table has some 66,000 clones, around 74% appearing once. CDR1 and CDR2 from the germline V gene are SGHRS and YFSETQ. Trimming took 4 bases from V and 3 from J; bases not matched to a gene: 15. The CDR3 covers 17 residues. The input for sequencing was PBMCs, taken after anti-PD-1 treatment. The clonotype comes from a human donor with basal cell carcinoma. V usage is TRBV5-1 and J usage is TRBJ1-1; 7 nucleotides align to TRBD1. Here the CDR3 reads CASSLTPGTVRDTEAFF. The DNA of the CDR3 is TGCGCCAGCAGCCTCACCCCCGGGACAGTTAGGGACACTGAAGCTTTCTTT.